This TCR beta chain was recorded in a study of blood T cell repertoires in COVID-19. As for the study in general: Collection of acute and convalescent COVID-19 samples took place in the United States, Italy and Spain.

Trimming took off 3 bases at V and 1 base at J, with 9 bases between the two ends. The CDR3 covers 14 residues. The germline V gene encodes CDR1 LNHDA and CDR2 SQIVND (reference sequence). In the authors' workflow: Amplified reference gene primers provided the basis for estimating nucleated cell counts. Generated by immunoSEQ multiplex PCR, the TCRdb table keeps only in-frame clones and is missing some. V, J and clone size reflect that table, while D and trimming were determined from the DNA. Here the sample spans fewer than 250,000 clones, about 82% being singletons. The source is an older woman with active or convalescent COVID-19. The chain combines TRBV19 with TRBJ1-1, with D uncertain. The sequenced material came from peripheral blood. CDR3 region: CASSISLWNTEAFF. Here the CDR3 DNA reads TGTGCCAGTAGTATTAGTCTCTGGAACACTGAAGCTTTCTTT.